This T cell receptor (beta chain) was retrieved from a study of PD-L1 blockade in urothelial cancer. About the study: Blood analysis was done at 3 weeks (second dose) and 6 weeks after treatment began.

Overall study findings and caveats: Lower pretreatment blood TCR clonality, under the median, predicted better survival, researchers reported.

This clone has only a few counts. The antigen is undetermined. Clones were sequenced by immunoSEQ multiplex PCR, and TCRdb holds only the in-frame ones, with some missing. The sample lists 60,000 to 75,000 clones, about 90% seen once, with under 15% in the top ten. Germline CDR1 LNHDA, CDR2 SQIVND (reference sequence). The CDR3 has 15 residues. Trimming removed 4 bases from V and 4 bases from J; junction bases left unmatched: 9. The time point is: pretreatment peripheral blood. The receptor's source is a man in his sixties with urothelial cancer. V is TRBV19 and J is TRBJ1-1, with TRBD1 matching over 7 bases. This material consisted of PBMCs, taken around atezolizumab (anti-PD-L1) treatment. The CDR3 DNA sequence: TGTGCCAGTAGTACGACAGGGATGGGGGGCACTGAAGCTTTCTTT. Its translation: CASSTTGMGGTEAFF.